This TCR beta chain was recovered during a study of response to subunit inactivated influenza vaccine. Findings and caveats of the study: Few new T cells, the authors suggested, are recruited by each seasonal influenza vaccination.

The germline V gene encodes CDR1 DFQATT and CDR2 SNEGSKA (reference sequence). Trimming stripped 1 base from V and 6 bases from J, with 13 bases between. The CDR3 is 13 residues long. TCRdb reanalysed the RT-PCR reads using MiXCR and keeps one entry per CDR3 protein. The table has about 650,000 distinct CDR3 sequences, around a sixth seen once. A note on this clonotype: Its antigen is unknown.

The source is a man over 45 who received an inactivated influenza vaccine. This chain joins TRBV20-1 and TRBJ2-7, with D maybe TRBD1 (6 bases). The specimen was PBMCs from blood, collected less than 13 days after vaccination. The CDR3 sequence is CSARANRVAEQYF. As DNA, the CDR3 is TGCAGTGCTAGAGCTAACAGGGTCGCCGAGCAGTACTTC.